A single sample is the source of the 20 T cell receptor beta chains below, sequenced in a study of blood T cells in healthy people across ages. Next came a second PCR, run for about 7 to 12 cycles, which used a sample-barcoded 5' primer along with a J-beta primer mix. TCRdb recomputed calls from the 5' RACE reads with MiXCR, one row per CDR3 protein. Of around 2 million distinct CDR3 sequences in the sample, about 39% were seen once. The sample comprised blood. Receptors originate from a human donor in good health.

This clonotype was observed a handful of times. The chain couples TRBV29-1 to TRBJ2-5; tentatively, D is TRBD1 or TRBD2 (5 bases each). This CDR3 contains 15 residues. Germline V CDR1 and CDR2: SQVTM, ANQGSEA. Trimming pared 3 bases from V and 2 bases from J, leaving 16 bases between. The CDR3 loop is CSVELPDGAQETQYF. Here the CDR3 DNA reads TGCAGCGTTGAGCTTCCGGACGGGGCACAAGAGACCCAGTACTTC.

In its sample, this clonotype was seen a few times. The chain recombines TRBV18 with TRBJ2-1; no reliable D call. Germline values: CDR1 KGHSH, CDR2 LQKENI. The CDR3 covers 15 residues. With 4 bases removed from V and 3 bases from J, the gap between germline ends came to 13 bases. CDR3 sequence reads: CASSHGPPVYNEQFF. In DNA, the CDR3 is TGTGCCAGCTCACACGGGCCTCCAGTCTACAATGAGCAGTTCTTC.

This clonotype was recorded a few times. The chain uses TRBV25-1 and TRBJ1-2; no clear D gene. V lost 2 bases, J lost 3 bases, and 10 bases lay in between. Per the germline V gene, CDR1 is MGHDK and CDR2 is SYGVNS. The CDR3 is made up of 14 amino acids. CDR3 residues: CASSETGRDYGYTF. In DNA, the CDR3 is TGTGCCAGCAGTGAAACCGGGAGAGACTATGGCTACACCTTC.

At least ten counts were recorded for this clonotype. The gene calls are TRBV27 and TRBJ1-2, with a possible D match to TRBD1 (6 bases). This CDR3 has 13 residues. Germline CDR1 is MNHEY and CDR2 is SMNVEV (reference sequence). The V and J ends lost 4 bases and 4 bases respectively, with 10 bases between them. This CDR3 reads CASSYSGAYGYTF. CDR3 nucleotide sequence: TGTGCCAGCAGTTATTCAGGGGCCTATGGCTACACCTTC.

This clonotype was observed a few times. The J gene is TRBJ1-6, the V gene TRBV12-3 or TRBV12-4; D is unresolved. With 4 bases removed from V and 9 bases from J, the gap between germline ends came to 7 bases. The CDR3 length is 12 residues. CDR3 region: CASSSSISPLHF. The CDR3 DNA is TGTGCCAGCAGTTCGTCAATTTCACCCCTCCACTTT.

The J gene is TRBJ2-1, the V gene TRBV5-1; 7 nucleotides align to TRBD1. The CDR3 is 16 amino acids. Germline V gene sequence: CDR1 SGHRS, CDR2 YFSETQ. After removal of 4 bases from V and 4 bases from J, the junction contained 11 bases not matched to a gene. This CDR3 is CASSRRADRAYNEQFF. The CDR3 nucleotides are TGCGCCAGCAGCCGAAGGGCCGACAGGGCTTACAATGAGCAGTTCTTC.

This clonotype occurred a few times. This sequence joins TRBV10-3 and TRBJ2-1; D uncertain. V lost 4 bases to trimming and J lost 6 bases, with 19 bases between them. This CDR3 is built from 16 residues. Per germline, CDR1 ENHRY and CDR2 SYGVKD. CDR3 sequence reads: CAISAGALRRVNEQFF. The CDR3 coding sequence is TGTGCCATCAGTGCCGGAGCGCTCAGAAGGGTCAATGAGCAGTTCTTC.

V and J are TRBV10-3 and TRBJ1-1; D is unclear. This CDR3 is built from 13 residues. Trimming pared 9 bases from V and 4 bases from J, leaving 15 bases between. Germline V gene lookup returns CDR1 ENHRY and CDR2 SYGVKD. CDR3 coding DNA: TGTGCCATTACCGAAGTCCAAGGCACTGAAGCTTTCTTT. The encoded protein is CAITEVQGTEAFF.

The V call is TRBV27, the J call TRBJ2-1; the D is unclear. CDR3 length: 13 amino acids. V lost 4 bases and J 6 bases, leaving 10 bases between the germline ends. Germline assignment: CDR1 MNHEY and CDR2 SMNVEV (reference sequence). The chain's CDR3 is CASSSGESNEQFF. CDR3 nucleotide sequence: TGTGCCAGCAGTTCTGGGGAAAGCAATGAGCAGTTCTTC.

The chain carries TRBV19 and TRBJ1-2; D remains ambiguous. V lost 5 bases to trimming and J lost 4 bases, with 14 bases between them. The CDR3 has 14 residues. From germline, CDR1 is LNHDA and CDR2 SQIVND (reference sequence). The CDR3 loop reads CASSPQPPGYGYTF. The CDR3 DNA reads TGTGCCAGTAGTCCTCAGCCCCCCGGCTATGGCTACACCTTC.

The chain recombines TRBV5-1 with TRBJ1-2; D perhaps matches TRBD1 (6 bases). The CDR3 is 15 residues long. Deletions cut 0 bases from V and 4 bases from J, with 13 bases between. The germline V gene has CDR1 SGHRS and CDR2 YFSETQ. In nucleotides, the CDR3 is TGCGCCAGCAGCTTGGTGGGCAGGGGAGGCTATGGCTACACCTTC. Translation gives CASSLVGRGGYGYTF.

The rearrangement links TRBV9 to TRBJ2-1, with D tentatively TRBD2 (7 bases). V was shortened by 4 bases and J by 3 bases, with 14 bases between the two germline ends. The germline gives CDR1 SGDLS, CDR2 YYNGEE. The CDR3 is made up of 15 amino acids. The CDR3 is CASSLGEGGYNEQFF. The CDR3 nucleotides are TGTGCCAGCAGCCTAGGGGAGGGGGGCTACAATGAGCAGTTCTTC.

This chain links TRBV7-3 with TRBJ2-2; D possibly corresponds to TRBD1 (6 bases). CDR1 and CDR2 from the germline V gene are SGHTA and FQGTGA. Between the trimmed V and J ends, which lost 1 base and 3 bases, there was a span of 12 bases. There are 16 residues in the CDR3. This CDR3 is CASSLNRDTYTGELFF. As DNA, the CDR3 is TGTGCCAGCAGCTTAAACCGGGACACCTACACCGGGGAGCTGTTTTTT.

The chain uses TRBV4-3 and TRBJ2-2; D unresolved. CDR3 length: 14 residues. The V end lost 5 bases, the J end lost 6 bases, and 13 bases lay between the germline ends. The germline V gene encodes CDR1 LGHNA and CDR2 YSLEER. CDR3 nucleotides: TGCGCCAGCAGCTCGGGCCCGGGTTCCGGGGAGCTGTTTTTT. Translation gives CASSSGPGSGELFF.

This clonotype was counted a single time. The chain employs TRBV6-2 or TRBV6-3 and TRBJ2-7, with TRBD1 matching 9 bases. Germline loops: CDR1 MNHEY, CDR2 SVGEGT. After removal of 2 bases from V and 2 bases from J, the junction contained 7 bases not matched to a gene. The CDR3 spans 16 residues. The CDR3: CASSYVGQGLTYEQYF. The CDR3 coding sequence is TGTGCCAGCAGTTACGTCGGACAGGGGTTGACCTACGAGCAGTACTTC.

Comments on this clonotype: Given a much more abundant clone one base away, this may be a read error. The chain carries TRBV20-1 and TRBJ2-4; 9 bases are shared with TRBD2. The J call may be faulty, since TRBJ2-5 better matches the DNA end. Germline V lookup: CDR1 DFQATT, CDR2 SNEGSKA (reference sequence). The CDR3 length is 13 residues. CDR3: CSVGGRAVETQYF. CDR3 sequence (DNA): TGCAGTGTTGGCGGGAGGGCTGTCGAGACCCAGTACTTC.

In DNA form, the CDR3 reads TGCAGCGTCCTTTGGATTGGGGGCGGCTACACCTTC. Its translation: CSVLWIGGGYTF. The chain is built from TRBV29-1 and TRBJ1-2; D perhaps matches TRBD1 (6 bases). CDR3 size: 12 residues. Germline values: CDR1 SQVTM, CDR2 ANQGSEA. With 6 bases removed from V and 8 bases from J, the gap between germline ends came to 16 bases.

This clonotype has more than one count but fewer than ten. The V and J genes are TRBV7-2 and TRBJ2-3, with D perhaps being TRBD1 or TRBD2 (5 bases each). Germline V lookup: CDR1 SGHTA, CDR2 FQGNSA. This CDR3 region has 16 residues. V lost 7 bases to trimming and J lost 2 bases, with 19 bases between them. The CDR3 region is CASTLERGAPTDTQYF. The CDR3 coding sequence is TGTGCCAGCACTTTAGAGAGGGGTGCCCCCACAGATACGCAGTATTTT.

The CDR3 loop reads CSARVLAGAYNEQFF. The CDR3 DNA sequence: TGCAGTGCTAGAGTGCTAGCGGGGGCCTACAATGAGCAGTTCTTC. The genes are TRBV20-1 and TRBJ2-1, with TRBD2 identical over 10 bases. The J segment lost 2 bases and the V segment lost 1 base, leaving 2 bases of the junction unmatched. This CDR3 is built from 15 residues. Per the germline V gene, CDR1 is DFQATT and CDR2 is SNEGSKA (reference sequence).

In this sample, this clonotype turned up a few times. This rearrangement joins TRBV29-1 to TRBJ2-1, with a weak D call TRBD2 (5 bases). The V and J ends lost 1 base and 0 bases respectively, with 16 bases between them. Germline V lookup: CDR1 SQVTM, CDR2 ANQGSEA. This CDR3 spans 17 amino acids. The CDR3: CSVEVEGSWSSYNEQFF. Here the CDR3 DNA reads TGCAGCGTTGAAGTAGAGGGTTCGTGGAGCTCCTACAATGAGCAGTTCTTC.